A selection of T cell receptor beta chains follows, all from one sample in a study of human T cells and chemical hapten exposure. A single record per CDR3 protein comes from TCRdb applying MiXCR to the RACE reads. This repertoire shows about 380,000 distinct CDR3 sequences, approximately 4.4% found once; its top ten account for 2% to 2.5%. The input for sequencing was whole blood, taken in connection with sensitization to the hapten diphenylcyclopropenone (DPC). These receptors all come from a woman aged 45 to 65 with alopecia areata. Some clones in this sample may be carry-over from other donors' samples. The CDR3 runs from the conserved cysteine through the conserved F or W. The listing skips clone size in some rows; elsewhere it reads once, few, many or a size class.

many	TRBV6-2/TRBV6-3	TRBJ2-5	CASSYSGGDQETQYF
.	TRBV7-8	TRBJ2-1	CASSKGLSFSFNEQFF
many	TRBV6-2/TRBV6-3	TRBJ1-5	CASRGTGGGNQPQHF
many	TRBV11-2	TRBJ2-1	CASSFWDRIAGGINEQFF
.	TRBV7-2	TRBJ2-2	CASSPWSGGDPGELFF
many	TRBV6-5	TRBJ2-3	CASRFAGGTDTQYF
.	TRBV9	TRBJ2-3	CASSARTEATDTQYF
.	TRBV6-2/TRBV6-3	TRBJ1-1	CASVQNGVNTEAFF
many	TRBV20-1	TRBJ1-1	CSAREAGVRSEAFF
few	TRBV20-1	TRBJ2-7	CSARLSMGEEFSYEQYF
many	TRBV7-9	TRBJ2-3	CASSIRGGPDTQYF
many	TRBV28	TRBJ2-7	CASTFLGGAQAYEQYF
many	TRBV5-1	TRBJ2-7	CASSPVGGRRSSYEQYF
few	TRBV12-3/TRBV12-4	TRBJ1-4	CASSFIPGQGNEKLFF
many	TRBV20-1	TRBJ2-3	CSAKGRGGSTDTQYF
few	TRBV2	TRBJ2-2	CASSRDYTGELFF
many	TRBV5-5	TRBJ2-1	CASSLGINEQFF
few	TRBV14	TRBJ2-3	CASSQSEERWDSTDTQYF
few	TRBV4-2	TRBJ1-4	CASSQESGTLFF
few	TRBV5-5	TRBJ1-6	CASSLDSFSPLHF
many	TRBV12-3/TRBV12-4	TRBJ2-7	CASSPLGSGEAEQYF
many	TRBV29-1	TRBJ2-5	CSVEDWVAGGQETQYF
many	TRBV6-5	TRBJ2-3	CASSYSQGSTDTQYF
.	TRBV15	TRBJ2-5	CATSRDWGQETQYF
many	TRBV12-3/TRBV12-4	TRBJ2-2	CASTLRSNTGELFF
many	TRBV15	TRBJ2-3	CATSREMGLGGDTQYF
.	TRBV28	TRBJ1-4	CASSPPDRDISEKLFF
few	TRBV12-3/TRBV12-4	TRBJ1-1	CASSPWTGPTEAFF
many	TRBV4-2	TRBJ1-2	CASSQEMAVYGYTF
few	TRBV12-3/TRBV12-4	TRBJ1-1	CASSLETGWNTEAFF
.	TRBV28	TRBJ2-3	CASSGDSSTDTQYF
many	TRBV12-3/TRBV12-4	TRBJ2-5	CASSLRTGQTQYF
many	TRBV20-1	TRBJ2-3	CSVKLAAVTDTQYF
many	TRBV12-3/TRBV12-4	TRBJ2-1	CASSPVGGSNEQFF
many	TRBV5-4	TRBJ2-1	CASSTSGRAQFF
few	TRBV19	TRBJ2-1	CASSTISYNEQFF